This T cell receptor (beta chain) appears in the sequencing data of a study of T cell clonality in common variable immunodeficiency. Profiled with immunoSEQ multiplex PCR; TCRdb holds only in-frame clones, not every one. The sample contains approximately 28,000 clones, none of them singletons. This clone was counted ten times or more. Its antigen is not identified. Read coverage stops 3 residues before the CDR3 terminus; the germline J gene supplies the remainder. CDR3 length: 16 residues. Germline CDR1 and CDR2: KGHSH and LQKENI. V was trimmed by 0 bases and J by 2 bases, leaving 14 bases between them. Study-level results: Shared TCRbeta clones were fewer between CVID subjects than controls. Authors noted CVID clonality's cause needs subpopulation repertoire sequencing. Common variable immunodeficiency TCR beta sequences reportedly had fewer deletions and N-nucleotide insertions.

All CVID subjects were on immunoglobulin replacement for at least one year. The chain couples TRBV18 to TRBJ2-7, with D possibly TRBD1 on 5 matching bases. Source material: peripheral blood mononuclear cells. This clonotype originated in a human donor with common variable immunodeficiency. The part of the CDR3 DNA that was read is TGTGCCAGCTCACCACCTATTTCCAGGGCCACCTACGAG. Its protein is CASSPPISRATYE. The whole CDR3 region reads CASSPPISRATYEQYF.